The clone carrying this T cell receptor (beta chain) came up a few times. Its antigen is as yet unknown. This entry is derived from a study of response to subunit inactivated influenza vaccine. Points from the study as a whole: Authors suggested seasonal influenza vaccinations each recruit few new T cells.

One entry per CDR3 protein results from TCRdb running MiXCR on the RT-PCR reads. This sample has 550,000 to 650,000 distinct CDR3 sequences; about 11% occur once, and the top ten carry roughly 10%. Germline CDR1 SGHTA, CDR2 FQGNSA. The V segment lost 1 base and the J segment 7 bases; nucleotides outside the gene matches: 4. CDR3 length: 15 residues. The receptor's source is a man aged 50-59 years who received an inactivated influenza vaccine. This chain links TRBV7-2 with TRBJ1-1, with TRBD1 matching 12 bases. The specimen comprised PBMCs from blood, sampled on the day of vaccination. This chain's CDR3 is CASSLVGQGASEAFF. In nucleotides, the CDR3 is TGTGCCAGCAGCTTAGTGGGACAGGGGGCGAGTGAAGCTTTCTTT.